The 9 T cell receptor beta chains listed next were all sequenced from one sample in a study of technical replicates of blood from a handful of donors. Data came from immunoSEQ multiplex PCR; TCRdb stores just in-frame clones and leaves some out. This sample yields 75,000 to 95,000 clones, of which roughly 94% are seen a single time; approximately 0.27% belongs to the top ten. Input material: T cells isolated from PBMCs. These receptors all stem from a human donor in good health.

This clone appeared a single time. This CDR3 is CASSEDGQGIQKLFF. CDR3 coding DNA: TGTGCCAGCAGTGAAGACGGACAGGGGATCCAGAAACTGTTTTTT. J is TRBJ1-4 and V is TRBV25-1; TRBD1 aligns across 9 bases. The CDR3 sequence is 15 residues long. Germline values: CDR1 MGHDK, CDR2 SYGVNS. Germline trimming cut 2 bases from V and 11 bases from J; bases unmatched to any gene: 9.

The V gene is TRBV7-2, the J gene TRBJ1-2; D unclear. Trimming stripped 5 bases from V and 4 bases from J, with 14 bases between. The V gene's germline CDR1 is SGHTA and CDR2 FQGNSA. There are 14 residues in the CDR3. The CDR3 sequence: CASSATRSGYGYTF. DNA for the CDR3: TGTGCCAGCAGCGCTACGAGGTCTGGCTATGGCTACACCTTC. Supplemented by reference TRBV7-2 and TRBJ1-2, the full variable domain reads GAGVSQSPSNKVTEKGKDVELRCDPISGHTALYWYRQSLGQGLEFLIYFQGNSAPDKSGLPSDRFSAERTGGSVSTLTIQRTQQEDSAVYLCASSATRSGYGYTFGSGTRLTVV.

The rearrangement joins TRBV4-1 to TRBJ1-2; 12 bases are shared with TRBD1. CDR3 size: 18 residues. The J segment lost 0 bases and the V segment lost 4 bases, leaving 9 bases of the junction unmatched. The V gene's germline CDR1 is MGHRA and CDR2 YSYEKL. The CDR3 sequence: CASSLSYGTGGSNYGYTF. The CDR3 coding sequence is TGCGCCAGCAGCCTTAGCTACGGGACAGGGGGCTCTAACTATGGCTACACCTTC.

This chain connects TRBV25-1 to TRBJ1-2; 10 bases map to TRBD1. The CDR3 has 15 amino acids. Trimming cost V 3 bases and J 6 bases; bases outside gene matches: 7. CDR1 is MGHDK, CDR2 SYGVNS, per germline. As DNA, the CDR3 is TGTGCCAGCAGTGACTGGAGAGGGACAGGGGATGGCTACACCTTC. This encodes CASSDWRGTGDGYTF.

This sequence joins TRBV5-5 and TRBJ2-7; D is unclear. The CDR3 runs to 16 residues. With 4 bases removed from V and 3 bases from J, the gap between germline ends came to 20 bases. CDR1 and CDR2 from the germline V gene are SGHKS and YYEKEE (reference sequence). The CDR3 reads CASSLEFKYSFYEQYF. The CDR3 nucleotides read TGTGCCAGCAGCCTCGAATTTAAGTACTCGTTCTACGAGCAGTACTTC.

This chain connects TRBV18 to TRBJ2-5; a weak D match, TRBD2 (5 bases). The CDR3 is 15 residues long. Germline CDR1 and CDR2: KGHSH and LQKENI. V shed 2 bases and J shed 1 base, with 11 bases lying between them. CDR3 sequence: CASSPRNGIQETQYF. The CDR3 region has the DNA TGTGCCAGCTCACCAAGAAACGGGATCCAAGAGACCCAGTACTTC.

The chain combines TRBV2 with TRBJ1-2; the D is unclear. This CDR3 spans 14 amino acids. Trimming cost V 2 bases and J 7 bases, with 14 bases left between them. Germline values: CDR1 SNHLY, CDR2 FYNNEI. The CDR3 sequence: CASSEWWPSPGYTF. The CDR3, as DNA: TGTGCCAGCAGTGAATGGTGGCCGTCCCCTGGCTACACCTTC.

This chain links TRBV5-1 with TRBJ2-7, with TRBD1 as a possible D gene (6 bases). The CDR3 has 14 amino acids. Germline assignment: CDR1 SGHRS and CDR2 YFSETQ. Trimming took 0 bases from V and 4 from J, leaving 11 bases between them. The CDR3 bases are TGCGCCAGCAGCTTGGTCGGACAGCTATACGAGCAGTACTTC. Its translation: CASSLVGQLYEQYF.

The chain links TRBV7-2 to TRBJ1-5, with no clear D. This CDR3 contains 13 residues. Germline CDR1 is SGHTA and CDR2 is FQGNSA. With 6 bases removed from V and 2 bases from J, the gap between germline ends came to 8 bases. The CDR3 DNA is TGTGCCAGCAGGCCCCCGGGCAATCAGCCCCAGCATTTT. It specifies CASRPPGNQPQHF.